This entry is about one TCR beta chain. Assay used: immunoSEQ multiplex PCR; TCRdb lists only in-frame clones, some missing. The sample holds approximately 730,000 clones; 80% to 90% are singletons and the top ten take roughly 0.01%. Germline assignment: CDR1 SGHVS and CDR2 FNYEAQ. The CDR3 consists of 15 residues. V dropped 0 bases and J dropped 2 bases, with 11 bases sitting between them. The entry originates in a study of shared T cell receptors in the human thymus. This sample also appeared in a second study, on human thymus T cells. From that study: Surgeons resected thymus tissue during corrective heart surgery. An apparent bias in V and J gene usage was seen in thymic and blood repertoires. A high degree of thymic repertoire overlap among unrelated individuals was reported in related research.

The gene calls are TRBV7-6 and TRBJ2-7; possibly TRBD1 for D (5 bases). The sequence came from a girl under three years old with a congenital heart defect. The sample taken for sequencing was thymocytes. CDR3 in amino acids: CASSLALTETYEQYF. The CDR3 DNA sequence: TGTGCCAGCAGCTTAGCTTTGACAGAAACCTACGAGCAGTACTTC.